Listed below are T cell receptor beta chains from one sample, sequenced in a study of cytomegalovirus exposure and HLA in healthy donors. Produced via immunoSEQ multiplex PCR; TCRdb's table is partial and in-frame only. The sample records 90,000 to 150,000 clones, about 72% being singletons. The sample was PBMCs. The receptors stem from a man in his fifties in good health and CMV-seropositive. The CDR3 runs from the conserved cysteine through the conserved F or W. The D gene is left open where the match is weak. Clone size appears in some rows only: once, few, many, or a class for an expanded clone.

d_call: NA
v_call: TRBV27
j_call: TRBJ2-1
clone_size: few
cdr3_aa: CASSRLWDSTMGNEQFF
cdr3_nt: TGTGCCAGCAGTCGACTCTGGGACTCCACCATGGGCAATGAGCAGTTCTTC

d_call: NA
v_call: TRBV6-6
j_call: TRBJ2-1
clone_size: NA
cdr3_aa: CASSHGSNEQFF
cdr3_nt: TGTGCCAGCAGTCACGGGAGTAATGAGCAGTTCTTC

d_call: TRBD1
v_call: TRBV7-2
j_call: TRBJ1-2
clone_size: NA
cdr3_aa: CASSLGDRVGGNHGYTF
cdr3_nt: TGTGCCAGCAGCTTAGGGGACAGGGTAGGGGGTAACCATGGCTACACCTTC

d_call: NA
v_call: TRBV7-2
j_call: TRBJ2-7
clone_size: NA
cdr3_aa: CASSLERSYEQYF
cdr3_nt: TGTGCCAGCAGCTTAGAGAGGAGCTACGAGCAGTACTTC

d_call: TRBD1
v_call: TRBV10-3
j_call: TRBJ1-4
clone_size: once
cdr3_aa: CAISGRDRHNEKLFF
cdr3_nt: TGTGCCATCAGTGGGAGGGACAGACATAACGAAAAACTGTTTTTT

d_call: NA
v_call: TRBV18
j_call: TRBJ1-5
clone_size: NA
cdr3_aa: CASSPEVPGSNQPQHF
cdr3_nt: TGTGCCAGCTCACCAGAGGTCCCCGGTAGCAATCAGCCCCAGCATTTT

d_call: TRBD2
v_call: TRBV7-2
j_call: TRBJ2-7
clone_size: NA
cdr3_aa: CASSSLSGNPYEQYF
cdr3_nt: TGTGCCAGCAGCTCCCTTAGCGGGAACCCCTACGAGCAGTACTTC

d_call: TRBD1
v_call: TRBV2
j_call: TRBJ1-2
clone_size: NA
cdr3_aa: CASKEGRGREGYTF
cdr3_nt: TGTGCCAGCAAGGAGGGCAGGGGGAGAGAGGGCTACACCTTC

d_call: NA
v_call: TRBV5-1
j_call: TRBJ2-3
clone_size: once
cdr3_aa: CASTRLGGNTDTQYF
cdr3_nt: TGCGCCAGCACCCGACTAGGAGGGAACACAGATACGCAGTATTTT

d_call: TRBD1
v_call: TRBV11-2
j_call: TRBJ1-2
clone_size: NA
cdr3_aa: CASSLGGWTGGIVGYTF
cdr3_nt: TGTGCCAGCAGCTTAGGAGGGTGGACAGGGGGGATTGTCGGCTACACCTTC

d_call: TRBD1
v_call: TRBV7-7
j_call: TRBJ2-2
clone_size: few
cdr3_aa: CASSPRQGHGELFF
cdr3_nt: TGTGCCAGCAGCCCTCGACAGGGGCACGGGGAGCTGTTTTTT

d_call: TRBD1
v_call: TRBV27
j_call: TRBJ1-5
clone_size: NA
cdr3_aa: CASSRQGPNSNQPQHF
cdr3_nt: TGTGCCAGCAGCAGACAGGGCCCCAATAGCAATCAGCCCCAGCATTTT